The 8 T cell receptor beta chains below come from one sample, sequenced in a study of blood T cells in healthy people across ages. Then a second PCR, running about 6 to 12 cycles, was carried out with a sample-barcoded 5' primer and a J-beta primer mix. TCRdb used MiXCR to reprocess the 5' RACE reads, holding one entry per CDR3 protein. The table records about 400,000 distinct CDR3 sequences, 52% of them present only once. Sequenced sample: blood. The receptor set was obtained from a man aged 55 to 70 in good health.

The chain carries TRBV20-1 and TRBJ1-2, with D uncertain. CDR1 is DFQATT and CDR2 is SNEGSKA in the germline V gene (reference sequence). V lost 6 bases and J lost 1, with 21 bases in between. This CDR3 has 16 residues. The CDR3 protein is CSAATAVGSFNYGYTF. CDR3 bases: TGCAGTGCCGCAACTGCAGTGGGTTCCTTTAACTATGGCTACACCTTC.

This clonotype showed up just once. The chain uses TRBV4-3 and TRBJ2-1; no clear D. The CDR3 is 14 amino acids. Trimming removed 0 bases at V and 3 bases at J, with 6 bases between. Germline loops: CDR1 LGHNA, CDR2 YSLEER. The CDR3 reads CASSQDTGYNEQFF. The CDR3, as DNA: TGCGCCAGCAGCCAAGATACGGGCTACAATGAGCAGTTCTTC.

This rearrangement joins TRBV27 to TRBJ2-5; 12 bases agree with TRBD2. CDR1 is MNHEY and CDR2 is SMNVEV in the germline V gene (reference sequence). The CDR3 totals 16 residues. With 3 bases clipped from V and 0 bases from J, the junction kept 2 bases outside the gene matches. The CDR3 DNA reads as TGTGCCAGCAGTTTCCTAGCGGGAGGGTACCAAGAGACCCAGTACTTC. Translation: CASSFLAGGYQETQYF.

The V call is TRBV11-2, the J call TRBJ2-1, with 8 bases aligning to TRBD2. V gave up 4 bases and J gave up 6 bases; unmatched junction bases: 5. Germline CDR1 and CDR2: SGHAT and FQNNGV. The length of the CDR3 is 14 residues. The CDR3 sequence: CASSSGRGSNEQFF. CDR3 DNA: TGTGCCAGCAGCTCCGGGAGGGGGAGCAATGAGCAGTTCTTC.

The CDR3 sequence is CSAGPYEQYF. The CDR3 region has the DNA TGCAGTGCGGGCCCCTACGAGCAGTACTTC. The chain uses TRBV20-1 and TRBJ2-4; D is undetermined. The J call may not be correct, given that the DNA end is closer to TRBJ2-7. The germline gives CDR1 DFQATT, CDR2 SNEGSKA (reference sequence). This CDR3 has 10 residues.

This clonotype appeared a few times. The chain couples TRBV2 to TRBJ1-4, with D perhaps TRBD1 (6 bases). CDR1 SNHLY and CDR2 FYNNEI come from the germline V gene. The CDR3 length is 12 residues. Trimming took off 6 bases at V and 14 bases at J, with 16 bases between the two ends. The CDR3 coding sequence is TGTGCCAGCAGCCTTGGACAGCCTGCCCTGTTTTTT. Protein product: CASSLGQPALFF.

This clonotype has just one count. The chain links TRBV7-2 to TRBJ2-7; D may correspond to TRBD1 or TRBD2 (5 bases each). Trimming took off 5 bases at V and 6 bases at J, with 17 bases between the two ends. CDR3 size: 14 residues. The germline CDR1 and CDR2 sequences are SGHTA and FQGNSA. The CDR3 here is CASSTDTAGGEQYF. The DNA for the CDR3 is TGTGCCAGCAGCACCGACACGGCTGGGGGCGAGCAGTACTTC.

The rearrangement links TRBV10-3 to TRBJ2-1; possibly TRBD1 for D (5 bases). The assigned J gene may be wrong: the sequence end matches TRBJ2-7 better. CDR1 ENHRY and CDR2 SYGVKD come from the germline V gene. This CDR3 contains 14 residues. Here the CDR3 reads CAISEWGSYNEQYF. The CDR3 nucleotides are TGTGCCATCTCCGAATGGGGCTCCTACAATGAGCAGTACTTC.